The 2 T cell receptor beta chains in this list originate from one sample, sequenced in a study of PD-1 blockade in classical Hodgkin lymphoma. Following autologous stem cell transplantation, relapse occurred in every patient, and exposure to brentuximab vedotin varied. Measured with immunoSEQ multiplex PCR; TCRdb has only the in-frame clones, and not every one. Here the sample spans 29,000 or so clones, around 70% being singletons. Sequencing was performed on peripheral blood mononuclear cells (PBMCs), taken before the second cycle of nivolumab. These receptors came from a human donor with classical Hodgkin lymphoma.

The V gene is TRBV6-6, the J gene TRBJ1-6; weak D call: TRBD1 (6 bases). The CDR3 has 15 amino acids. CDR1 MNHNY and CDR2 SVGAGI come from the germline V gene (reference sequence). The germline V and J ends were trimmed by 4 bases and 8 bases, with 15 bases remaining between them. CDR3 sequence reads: CASSFVGQIHSPLHF. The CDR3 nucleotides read TGTGCCAGCAGTTTCGTCGGACAGATTCATTCACCCCTCCACTTT.

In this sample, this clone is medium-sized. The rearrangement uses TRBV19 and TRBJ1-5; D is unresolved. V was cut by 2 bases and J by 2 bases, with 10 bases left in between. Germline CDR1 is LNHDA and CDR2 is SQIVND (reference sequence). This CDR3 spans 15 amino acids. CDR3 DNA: TGTGCCAGTAGTATATCTGGAGTGGGCAATCAGCCCCAGCATTTT. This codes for CASSISGVGNQPQHF.